This TCR beta chain was obtained from a study of a mutant IDH1 vaccine in newly diagnosed glioma. Study at large: Vaccine dosing followed radiotherapy by 4-6 weeks, or accompanied temozolomide cycles. Patients got radiotherapy, temozolomide, or both beforehand, and most got both. Treated patients comprised approximately 62% males and 37.5% females, mean age roughly 44 years.

The repertoire was sequenced with immunoSEQ multiplex PCR; TCRdb's copy has only in-frame clones and lacks some. The sample carries about 56,000 clones, about 89% recorded once. Time point specified: week 23, last vaccination. In the vaccine, a single dose held 300 ug of the mutant IDH1 20-mer peptide, along with topical imiquimod. New WHO grade 3 or 4 IDH1-mutant, ATRX-lost astrocytomas were present in all donors. With respect to this clone: Its antigen is as yet unknown.

Specimen: PBMCs, collected from a glioma patient whose treatment included an IDH1 peptide vaccine. The TCR was taken from a man between 35 and 55 years old with glioma.

The DNA for the CDR3 is TGTGCCAGCAGCTTAGGACTTGGGACAGGGTCGAGTCAGCCCCAGCATTTT. It is translated as CASSLGLGTGSSQPQHF. V is TRBV7-2 and J is TRBJ1-5, with 9 bases aligning to TRBD1. V gave up 1 base and J gave up 6 bases; unmatched junction bases: 10. This CDR3 has 17 residues. Germline CDR1 is SGHTA and CDR2 is FQGNSA.